This T cell receptor (beta chain) was sequenced during a study of T cell repertoires in cytomegalovirus infection. Across the study: It was recently identified HLA-C-restricted and well-studied HLA-B-restricted CMV epitopes that the study used. An indication of both CMV infection and matching HLA type came from public TCR beta signatures. General study results and limits: Ex vivo responses were dominated by HLA-C-restricted CMV-specific TCR beta clonotypes. Cumulative frequency of public TCR beta families picked out carriers of CMV plus the relevant HLA.

MiXCR, run by TCRdb on the reads, gives a single entry per CDR3 protein. The data contain more than 250,000 distinct CDR3 sequences, roughly 25% of them singletons. V trimming: 4 bases; J trimming: 8 bases; junction bases outside the gene matches: 16. The CDR3 is 17 residues long. The germline V gene encodes CDR1 LGHNA and CDR2 YNFKEQ. As concerns this clonotype: Its antigen is still unknown.

V and J are TRBV4-2 and TRBJ2-1, with 8 bases lining up with TRBD2. The source material was cultured PBMCs, sampled from culture after CMV antigen stimulation. This TCR came from a human donor in good health (CMV status not recorded). Some clones in this sample may be carry-over from other donors' samples. Written as DNA, the CDR3 is TGTGCCAGCAGCCCAGGAGGGACGGGAGGGCCTTACCATGAGCAGTTCTTC. Translated, it gives CASSPGGTGGPYHEQFF.